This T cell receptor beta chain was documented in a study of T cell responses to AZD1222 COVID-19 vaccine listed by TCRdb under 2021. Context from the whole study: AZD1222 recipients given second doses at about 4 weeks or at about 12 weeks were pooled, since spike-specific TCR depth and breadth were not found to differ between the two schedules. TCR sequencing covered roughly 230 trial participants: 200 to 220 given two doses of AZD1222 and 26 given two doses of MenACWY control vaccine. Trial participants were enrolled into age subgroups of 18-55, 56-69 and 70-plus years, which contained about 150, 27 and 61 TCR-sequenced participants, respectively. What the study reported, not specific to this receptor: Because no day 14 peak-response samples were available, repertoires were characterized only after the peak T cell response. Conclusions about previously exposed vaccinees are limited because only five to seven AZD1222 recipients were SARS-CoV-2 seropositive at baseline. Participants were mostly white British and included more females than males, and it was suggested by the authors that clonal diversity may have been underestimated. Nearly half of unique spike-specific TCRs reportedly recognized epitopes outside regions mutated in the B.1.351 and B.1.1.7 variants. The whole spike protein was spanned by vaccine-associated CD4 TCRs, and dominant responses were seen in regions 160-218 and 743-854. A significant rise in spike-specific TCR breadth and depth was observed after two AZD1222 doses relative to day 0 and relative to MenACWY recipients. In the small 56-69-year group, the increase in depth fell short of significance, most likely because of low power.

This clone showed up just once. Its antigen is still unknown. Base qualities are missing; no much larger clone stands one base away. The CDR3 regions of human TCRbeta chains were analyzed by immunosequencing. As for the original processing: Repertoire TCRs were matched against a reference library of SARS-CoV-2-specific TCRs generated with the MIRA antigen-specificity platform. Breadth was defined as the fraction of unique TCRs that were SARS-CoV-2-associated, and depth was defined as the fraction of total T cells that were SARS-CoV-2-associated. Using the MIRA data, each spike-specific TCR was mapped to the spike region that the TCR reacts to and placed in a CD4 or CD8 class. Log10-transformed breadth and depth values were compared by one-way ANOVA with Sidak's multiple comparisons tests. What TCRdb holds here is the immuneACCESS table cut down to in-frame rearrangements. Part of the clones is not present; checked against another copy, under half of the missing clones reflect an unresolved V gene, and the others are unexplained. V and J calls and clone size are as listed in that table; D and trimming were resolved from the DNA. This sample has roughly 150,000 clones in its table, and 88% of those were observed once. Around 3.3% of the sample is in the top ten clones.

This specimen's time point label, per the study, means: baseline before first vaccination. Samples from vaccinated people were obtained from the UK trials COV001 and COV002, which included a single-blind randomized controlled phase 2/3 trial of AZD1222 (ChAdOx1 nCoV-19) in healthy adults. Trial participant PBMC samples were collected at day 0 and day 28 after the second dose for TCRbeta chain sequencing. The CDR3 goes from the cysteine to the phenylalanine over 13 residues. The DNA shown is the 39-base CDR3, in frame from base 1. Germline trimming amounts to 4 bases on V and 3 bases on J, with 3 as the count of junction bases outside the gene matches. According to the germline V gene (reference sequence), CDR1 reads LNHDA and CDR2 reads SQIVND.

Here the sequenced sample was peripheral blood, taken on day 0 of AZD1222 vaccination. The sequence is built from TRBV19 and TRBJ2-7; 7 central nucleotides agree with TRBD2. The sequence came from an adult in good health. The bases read TGTGCCAGTAGTAACCCGGGGGGCTACGAGCAGTACTTC. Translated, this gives CASSNPGGYEQYF. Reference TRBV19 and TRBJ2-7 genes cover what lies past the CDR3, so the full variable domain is DGGITQSPKYLFRKEGQNVTLSCEQNLNHDAMYWYRQDPGQGLRLIYYSQIVNDFQKGDIAEGYSVSREKKESFPLTVTSAQKNPTAFYLCASSNPGGYEQYFGPGTRLTVT.